This TCR beta chain was documented in a study of cytomegalovirus exposure and HLA in healthy donors. The PCR had 60 Vbeta and 13 Jbeta primers. Produced via immunoSEQ multiplex PCR; TCRdb's table is partial and in-frame only. Of 75,000 to 80,000 clones in the sample, roughly two thirds were seen once. Overall study results and limits: Analysis was carried out at a later point, and it linked a missense DCLRE1C variant to TCR beta V- and J-gene trimming. CMV serostatus alone was available as immune exposure information. Presence/absence results assume similar sequencing depth per donor, which may not hold.

In this sample, this clone turned up a few times. Antigen unknown. V lost 1 base and J 4 bases, leaving 10 bases between the germline ends. The CDR3 consists of 14 residues. Germline assignment: CDR1 LGHNT and CDR2 FRNRAP. Sequenced sample: PBMCs. The clonotype comes from a man between 60 and 70 years old in good health and CMV-seropositive. V usage is TRBV12-5 and J usage is TRBJ2-5, with D possibly TRBD1 on 5 matching bases. CDR3 protein: CASGLEGNRETQYF. CDR3 coding DNA: TGTGCTAGTGGTTTGGAGGGGAACCGAGAGACCCAGTACTTC.